What follows are 20 T cell receptor beta chains derived from one specimen sequenced in a study of T-cell reconstitution after alpha-beta-depleted transplantation in children. Unique molecular identifiers were incorporated during preparation of the TCRbeta library. In TCRdb, the PCR reads were re-called with MiXCR into one record per CDR3 protein. The sample lists around 18,000 distinct CDR3 sequences; 5.1% were seen once. The sample consisted of PBMCs, taken before TCRalphabeta/CD19-depleted stem cell transplant. Receptor source: a boy younger than 18 with acute lymphoblastic leukemia, due to receive a stem cell transplant.

This clonotype was detected ten times or more. The rearrangement links TRBV6-5 to TRBJ2-1, with 10 bases lining up with TRBD2. The CDR3 has 13 amino acids. CDR1 and CDR2 from the germline V gene are MNHEY and SVGAGI. Germline trimming cut 6 bases from V and 7 bases from J; bases unmatched to any gene: 3. The CDR3 DNA reads TGTGCCAGCAGACAGCGGGGGGGGAATGAGCAGTTCTTC. Its translation is CASRQRGGNEQFF.

The genes are TRBV18 and TRBJ2-1; D gene uncertain. This CDR3 region has 17 residues. In germline, CDR1 is KGHSH, CDR2 LQKENI. The V end was cut by 1 base, the J end by 2 bases, with 15 bases between. In nucleotides, the CDR3 is TGTGCCAGCTCACCACGATTGACTGGGGTTCCCTACAATGAGCAGTTCTTC. Its translation is CASSPRLTGVPYNEQFF.

This clonotype is medium-sized in the sample. The V gene is TRBV9, the J gene TRBJ2-1, with 9 bases fitting TRBD2. CDR1 and CDR2 (germline): SGDLS, YYNGEE. The length of the CDR3 is 15 residues. Trimming removed 4 bases from V and 5 bases from J; junction bases left unmatched: 7. In DNA, the CDR3 is TGTGCCAGCAGCCTGTGGGTAGCGGGGGACAATGAGCAGTTCTTC. Translated: CASSLWVAGDNEQFF.

This clonotype was seen ten or more times. V usage is TRBV4-3 and J usage is TRBJ1-1; D is perhaps TRBD1 (6 bases). Trimming removed 3 bases at V and 1 base at J, with 21 bases between. Germline V gene sequence: CDR1 LGHNA, CDR2 YSLEER. The CDR3 covers 18 residues. The CDR3 here is CASSHRTGLQTENTEAFF. As DNA, the CDR3 is TGCGCCAGCAGCCACCGAACAGGGCTCCAGACTGAGAACACTGAAGCTTTCTTT.

Many counts were recorded for this clonotype. V is TRBV29-1 and J is TRBJ1-3; D call uncertain. V dropped 0 bases and J dropped 4 bases, with 10 bases sitting between them. The CDR3 totals 14 residues. Per the germline V gene, CDR1 is SQVTM and CDR2 is ANQGSEA. The CDR3 DNA sequence: TGCAGCGTTGAAGATGGGGTCTCCGGAAACACCATATATTTT. Its translation: CSVEDGVSGNTIYF.

This clonotype was detected many times. CDR3 sequence: CASSPFATGELFF. The CDR3, as DNA: TGTGCCAGCAGCCCCTTTGCCACCGGGGAGCTGTTTTTT. The V gene is TRBV14, the J gene TRBJ2-2; D ambiguous. V was shortened by 4 bases and J by 4 bases, with 7 bases between the two germline ends. The CDR3 loop spans 13 amino acids. Per the germline V gene, CDR1 is SGHDN and CDR2 is FVKESK.

This clonotype was observed many times. V is TRBV23-1 and J is TRBJ2-7, with TRBD1 matching over 7 bases. TRBV23-1 is an ORF for which the function is uncertain. The junction had 9 bases not matched to a gene; V was cut back by 2 bases and J by 2 bases. The CDR3 consists of 16 residues. CDR3 sequence: CASSQLFCQGAYEQYF. The CDR3 nucleotides read TGCGCCAGCAGTCAACTATTTTGCCAGGGGGCCTACGAGCAGTACTTC.

Many counts were recorded for this clonotype. The V and J genes are TRBV28 and TRBJ1-3; 8 nucleotides align to TRBD1. CDR3 size: 19 residues. V shed 5 bases and J 3 bases; nucleotides not matched to a gene: 18. Looked up from germline, CDR1 is MDHEN and CDR2 is SYDVKM. This CDR3 reads CASSLRQGKGVLDGNTIYF. As DNA, the CDR3 is TGTGCCAGCAGTCTACGACAGGGGAAGGGCGTGTTAGATGGAAACACCATATATTTT.

This clonotype ranks as medium-sized (0.01 to 0.1%). This sequence joins TRBV7-6 and TRBJ1-1; no clear D. Germline V gene sequence: CDR1 SGHVS, CDR2 FNYEAQ. The CDR3 is made up of 14 amino acids. Trimming shortened V by 4 bases and J by 2 bases, and 11 bases separated the two germline ends. The CDR3 sequence is CASSSNTVNTEAFF. The CDR3 nucleotides read TGTGCCAGCAGCTCGAACACCGTTAACACTGAAGCTTTCTTT.

This clonotype appeared many times. This chain joins TRBV11-2 and TRBJ2-7, with no clear D. This CDR3 spans 13 amino acids. V was clipped by 5 bases and J by 3 bases, with 11 bases between them. The germline V gene encodes CDR1 SGHAT and CDR2 FQNNGV. CDR3 bases: TGTGCCAGCAGCCGAGTCAGGAACTACGAGCAGTACTTC. Translated, it gives CASSRVRNYEQYF.

This clonotype was recorded at least ten times. V gene TRBV29-1 combines with J gene TRBJ2-7, with 9 bases fitting TRBD1. J gave up 4 bases and V 7 bases, and 2 bases lay outside the gene matches. The length of the CDR3 is 11 residues. Germline CDR1 and CDR2: SQVTM and ANQGSEA. The CDR3 reads CSATGGYEQYF. Written as DNA, the CDR3 is TGCAGCGCGACAGGGGGGTACGAGCAGTACTTC.

Many counts were recorded for this clonotype. The chain joins TRBV29-1 to TRBJ2-2; TRBD1 might be the D (6 bases). In germline, CDR1 is SQVTM, CDR2 ANQGSEA. Trimming took off 1 base at V and 2 bases at J, with 14 bases between the two ends. CDR3 length: 16 amino acids. CDR3 sequence: CSVEARTDLNTGELFF. The CDR3 region has the DNA TGCAGCGTTGAAGCACGGACAGACCTAAACACCGGGGAGCTGTTTTTT.

This clonotype was seen repeatedly, ten times or more. The chain links TRBV7-9 to TRBJ1-6; TRBD1 is a possible D gene (5 bases). CDR1 is SEHNR, CDR2 FQNEAQ, per germline (reference sequence). Trimming cost V 10 bases and J 7 bases, with 20 bases left between them. CDR3 length: 15 amino acids. DNA of the CDR3: TGTGCCACCCCAGGTGGGGACCAAAAGAATTCACCCCTCCACTTT. Its protein is CATPGGDQKNSPLHF.

V usage is TRBV4-1 and J usage is TRBJ2-1; TRBD2 matches at 11 bases. The CDR3 totals 16 residues. V lost 0 bases, J lost 9 bases, and 7 bases stayed unmatched. The V gene's germline CDR1 is MGHRA and CDR2 YSYEKL. CDR3 sequence (DNA): TGCGCCAGCAGCCAAGAAACTAGCGGGAGACCGGGTGAGCAGTTCTTC. Protein product: CASSQETSGRPGEQFF.

This clonotype was found many times. V and J are TRBV5-1 and TRBJ2-3; TRBD2 aligns across 8 bases. CDR3 length: 16 amino acids. Per the germline V gene, CDR1 is SGHRS and CDR2 is YFSETQ. The V segment lost 1 base and the J segment 0 bases; nucleotides outside the gene matches: 4. The CDR3 here is CASSLRAGESTDTQYF. In nucleotides, the CDR3 is TGCGCCAGCAGCTTGAGAGCGGGGGAGAGCACAGATACGCAGTATTTT.

In its sample, this clonotype was seen many times. This chain uses TRBV28 with TRBJ2-1; D tentatively reads TRBD1 or TRBD2 (5 bases each). V gave up 3 bases and J gave up 2 bases, with 11 bases separating them. The CDR3 extends over 15 amino acids. Germline V lookup: CDR1 MDHEN, CDR2 SYDVKM. The CDR3 reads CASSLWGRPYNEQFF. The CDR3 DNA is TGTGCCAGCAGTTTGTGGGGGAGACCCTACAATGAGCAGTTCTTC.

By sample fraction, this clonotype is medium-sized (0.01 to 0.1%). This chain uses TRBV7-9 with TRBJ2-1; TRBD2 matches at 10 bases. This CDR3 contains 15 residues. Losses at the gene ends were 5 bases for V and 8 bases for J; bases not matched to a gene: 9. The V gene's germline CDR1 is SEHNR and CDR2 FQNEAQ (reference sequence). The CDR3 DNA is TGTGCCAGCAGCCCTAGCGGGAGAATTATAGATGAGCAGTTCTTC. Its translation: CASSPSGRIIDEQFF.

In this sample, this clonotype is medium-sized (0.01 to 0.1%). The rearrangement links TRBV12-3 or TRBV12-4 to TRBJ2-3; D might be TRBD1 (6 bases). The ends were cut back, 6 bases at V and 4 bases at J, with 11 bases in the middle. This CDR3 is built from 13 residues. The chain's CDR3 is CASRDSVADTQYF. The CDR3 DNA reads TGTGCCAGCAGGGACAGCGTTGCAGATACGCAGTATTTT.

This clonotype is categorized as medium-sized. The chain couples TRBV20-1 to TRBJ2-1; TRBD2 matches 9 bases. CDR1 and CDR2 from the germline V gene are DFQATT and SNEGSKA (reference sequence). The length of the CDR3 is 12 residues. Trimming removed 3 bases from V and 9 bases from J; junction bases left unmatched: 3. CDR3 protein: CSASLAGLEQFF. The CDR3 DNA follows: TGCAGTGCTAGCCTAGCGGGACTTGAGCAGTTCTTC.

The rearrangement joins TRBV12-3 or TRBV12-4 to TRBJ2-1; possibly TRBD2 for D (5 bases). The V gene lost 5 bases and the J gene lost 2 bases, with 22 bases spanning the gap. The CDR3 totals 18 residues. This CDR3 is CASSRTRALAGAYNEQFF. Here the CDR3 DNA reads TGTGCCAGCAGTCGCACCCGGGCGTTGGCGGGCGCCTACAATGAGCAGTTCTTC.